The 13 T cell receptor beta chains reported below all come from one sample, sequenced in a study of technical replicates of blood from a few donors (dated by TCRdb to the late 2010s). Library preparation used the immunoSEQ multiplex PCR assay. The immuneACCESS repertoire file appears here via TCRdb, limited to in-frame rearrangements. These files lack a portion of the clones; in checked studies, under half of the deficit traces to unresolved V genes, and the cause of the others is not known. The sample has around 100,000 clones on record, around 95% of them singletons. Of the sample, approximately 0.35% is held by the ten largest clones. Sequencing input: T cells isolated from PBMCs. These receptor sequences come from a human donor in good health.

The chain combines TRBV5-8 with TRBJ2-5; a weak D match, TRBD1 (6 bases). The germline V gene has CDR1 SGHTS and CDR2 YDEGEE. There are 17 residues in the CDR3. V gave up 1 base and J gave up 0 bases, with 16 bases separating them. CDR3: CASSLSPRGQYQETQYF. DNA of the CDR3: TGTGCCAGCAGCTTGTCACCTCGAGGACAGTACCAAGAGACCCAGTACTTC.

With regard to this clone: It is unclear where the CDR3 begins or ends on the DNA, so no DNA is shown, and the CDR3 is as TCRdb lists it. The V gene is TRBV21-1, the J gene TRBJ2-7; TRBD1 was called by the table and not checked on the DNA. TRBV21-1 is assigned pseudogene status. From its first to its last residue, the CDR3 has 15 amino acids. CDR3 residues: CASSKWGQGSYEQYF.

Comment on this clone: At one end, the junction sequence differs from germline, possibly due to a read error. The chain combines TRBV28 with TRBJ2-5, with TRBD2 identical over 10 bases. Germline assignment: CDR1 MDHEN and CDR2 SYDVKM. The CDR3 has 16 amino acids. The CDR3 loop is CASTLAGGRLPETQYF. CDR3 nucleotide sequence: TGTGCCAGCACTTTAGCGGGAGGCCGTCTGCCGGAGACCCAGTACTTC.

The J gene is TRBJ1-5, the V gene TRBV19; D remains ambiguous. Germline CDR1 reads LNHDA; CDR2 reads SQIVND (reference sequence). CDR3 length equals 12 residues. V was cut by 2 bases and J by 6 bases, with 5 bases left in between. For the CDR3, the DNA is TGTGCCAGTAGTATACCTCTTCAGCCCCAGCATTTT. This sequence encodes CASSIPLQPQHF.

This rearrangement joins TRBV20-1 to TRBJ1-1, with TRBD1 identical over 9 bases. In germline, CDR1 is DFQATT, CDR2 SNEGSKA (reference sequence). V lost 5 bases to trimming and J lost 11 bases; unmatched junction nucleotides: 3. CDR3 length equals 10 residues. CDR3 region: CSAPGTGAFF. The CDR3 coding sequence is TGCAGTGCTCCCGGGACAGGGGCTTTCTTT.

Only one count was recorded for this clone. V gene TRBV6-1 combines with J gene TRBJ2-7; D unresolved. Trimming pared 2 bases from V and 3 bases from J, leaving 14 bases between. CDR3 length equals 15 residues. Germline-derived CDR1 and CDR2 are MNHNS and SASEGT. The DNA for the CDR3 is TGTGCCAGCAGTGAACTCGTGACTGAATACTACGAGCAGTACTTC. Protein product: CASSELVTEYYEQYF.

The chain is built from TRBV28 and TRBJ1-4; a weak D match, TRBD1 (6 bases). This CDR3 has 15 residues. Germline loops: CDR1 MDHEN, CDR2 SYDVKM. Trimming left V 7 bases short and J 0 bases short, with 12 bases between. CDR3 bases: TGTGCCAGCAATAGATACAGGGCAACTAATGAAAAACTGTTTTTT. Its protein product is CASNRYRATNEKLFF.

This clone is a singleton in its sample. CDR3 loop: CASSLERHLSYEQYF. In DNA, the CDR3 is TGCGCCAGCAGCTTGGAAAGACACCTCTCCTACGAGCAGTACTTC. The chain recombines TRBV5-1 with TRBJ2-7; D remains ambiguous. Between the trimmed V and J ends, which lost 0 bases and 0 bases, there was a span of 10 bases. CDR3 length: 15 residues. Per the germline V gene, CDR1 is SGHRS and CDR2 is YFSETQ.

This chain links TRBV15 with TRBJ1-2; D might be TRBD1 (5 bases). V was clipped by 5 bases and J by 4 bases, with 17 bases between them. Germline CDR1 and CDR2: LNHNV and YYDKDF (reference sequence). This CDR3 comprises 15 residues. The CDR3 loop is CATSSPGRGFYGYTF. CDR3 sequence (DNA): TGTGCCACCAGCTCCCCTGGGAGGGGCTTCTATGGCTACACCTTC.

The rearrangement uses TRBV19 and TRBJ1-1; D perhaps matches TRBD1 (5 bases). The CDR3 covers 14 residues. CDR1 is LNHDA and CDR2 is SQIVND in the germline V gene (reference sequence). V was shortened by 6 bases and J by 2 bases, with 13 bases between the two germline ends. The CDR3 sequence is CASSRTGYNTEAFF. As DNA, the CDR3 is TGTGCCAGTAGCCGAACAGGCTATAACACTGAAGCTTTCTTT.

The rearrangement joins TRBV13 to TRBJ1-1, with D unresolved. The CDR3 is 13 residues long. The germline V and J ends were trimmed by 3 bases and 8 bases, with 13 bases remaining between them. Per germline, CDR1 PRHDT and CDR2 FYEKMQ (reference sequence). The CDR3 nucleotides read TGTGCCAGCAGCTTGACTTCTTCGAGGGAAGCTTTCTTT. Translated: CASSLTSSREAFF.

V usage is TRBV14 and J usage is TRBJ2-1, with 11 bases aligning to TRBD2. J lost 3 bases, V lost 4 bases, and 2 bases had no gene match. This CDR3 is 15 amino acids long. Germline CDR1 and CDR2: SGHDN and FVKESK. CDR3: CASSPGLAVYNEQFF. Written as DNA, the CDR3 is TGTGCCAGCAGCCCGGGACTAGCGGTCTACAATGAGCAGTTCTTC.

The rearrangement joins TRBV14 to TRBJ2-3, with D perhaps matching TRBD1 (6 bases). With 1 base removed from V and 6 bases from J, the gap between germline ends came to 14 bases. Germline loops: CDR1 SGHDN, CDR2 FVKESK. The CDR3 is 15 amino acids. CDR3 bases: TGTGCCAGCAGCCAAGTCAGGGGTATAACGGATACGCAGTATTTT. Protein: CASSQVRGITDTQYF.